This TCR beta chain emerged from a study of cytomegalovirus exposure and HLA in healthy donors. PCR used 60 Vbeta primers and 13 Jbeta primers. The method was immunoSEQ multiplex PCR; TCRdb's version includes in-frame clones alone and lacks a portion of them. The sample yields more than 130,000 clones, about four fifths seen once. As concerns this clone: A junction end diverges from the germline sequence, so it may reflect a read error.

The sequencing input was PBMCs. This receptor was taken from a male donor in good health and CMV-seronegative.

This CDR3 reads CARSLMFGGQHTEAFF. The CDR3, as DNA: TGTGCCCGCAGCTTAATGTTCGGGGGACAGCACACTGAAGCTTTCTTT. V usage is TRBV13 and J usage is TRBJ1-1; 7 bases line up with TRBD1. From germline, CDR1 is PRHDT and CDR2 FYEKMQ (reference sequence). The CDR3 has 16 amino acids.